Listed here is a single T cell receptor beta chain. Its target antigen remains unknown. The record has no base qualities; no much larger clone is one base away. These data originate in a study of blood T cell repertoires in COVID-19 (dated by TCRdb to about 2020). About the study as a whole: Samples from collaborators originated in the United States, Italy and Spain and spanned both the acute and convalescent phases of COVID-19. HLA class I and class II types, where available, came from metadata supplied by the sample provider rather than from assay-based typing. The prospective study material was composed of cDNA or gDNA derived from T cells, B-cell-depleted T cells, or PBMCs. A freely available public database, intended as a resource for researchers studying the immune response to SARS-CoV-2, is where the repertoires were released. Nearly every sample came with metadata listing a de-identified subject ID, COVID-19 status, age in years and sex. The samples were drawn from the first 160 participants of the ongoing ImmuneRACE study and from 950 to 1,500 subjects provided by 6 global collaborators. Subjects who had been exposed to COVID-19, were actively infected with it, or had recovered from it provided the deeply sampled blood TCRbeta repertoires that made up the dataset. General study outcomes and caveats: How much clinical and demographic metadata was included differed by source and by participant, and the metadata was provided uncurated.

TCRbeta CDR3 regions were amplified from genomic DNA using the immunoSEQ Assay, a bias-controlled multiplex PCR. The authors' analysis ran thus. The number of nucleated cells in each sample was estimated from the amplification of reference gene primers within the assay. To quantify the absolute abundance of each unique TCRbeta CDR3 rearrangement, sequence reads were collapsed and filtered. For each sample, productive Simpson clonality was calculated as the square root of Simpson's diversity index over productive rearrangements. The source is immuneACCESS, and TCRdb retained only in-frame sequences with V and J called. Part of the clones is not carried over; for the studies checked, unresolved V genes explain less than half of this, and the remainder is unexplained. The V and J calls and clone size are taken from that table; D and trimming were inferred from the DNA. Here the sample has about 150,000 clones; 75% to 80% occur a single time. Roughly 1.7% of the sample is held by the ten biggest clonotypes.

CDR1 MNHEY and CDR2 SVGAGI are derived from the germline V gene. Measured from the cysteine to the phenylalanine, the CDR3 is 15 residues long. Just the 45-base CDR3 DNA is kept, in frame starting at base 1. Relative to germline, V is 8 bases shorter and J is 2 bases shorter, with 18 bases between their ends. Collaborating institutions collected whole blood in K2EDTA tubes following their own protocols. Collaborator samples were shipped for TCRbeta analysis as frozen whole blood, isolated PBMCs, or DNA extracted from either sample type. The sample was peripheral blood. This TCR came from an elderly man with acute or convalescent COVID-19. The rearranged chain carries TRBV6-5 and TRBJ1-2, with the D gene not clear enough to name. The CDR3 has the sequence CASSSTAWANYGYTF. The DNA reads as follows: TGTGCCAGCTCCTCGACCGCTTGGGCCAACTATGGCTACACCTTC.